This T cell receptor beta chain was identified during a study of T-cell reconstitution after alpha-beta-depleted transplantation in children. Germline V lookup: CDR1 SGHRS, CDR2 YFSETQ. The CDR3 has 17 residues. V gave up 6 bases and J gave up 4 bases; unmatched junction bases: 16. This clonotype turned up a few times. The library targeted TCRbeta and was prepared with unique molecular identifiers. TCRdb re-called the PCR reads with MiXCR, one entry per CDR3 protein. The sample carries 350,000 to 450,000 distinct CDR3 sequences, about an eighth recorded once. Sequencing used PBMCs, obtained from the stem cell graft. The chain has TRBV5-1 and TRBJ2-3; TRBD2 agrees at 8 bases. The receptor was derived from a human donor who donated a stem cell graft to a child with Fanconi anemia. Written as DNA, the CDR3 is TGCGCCAGCACCCCAGCGGGGGCTCCTCTTGGCTCAGATACGCAGTATTTT. It specifies CASTPAGAPLGSDTQYF.